This entry lists 15 T cell receptor beta chains sequenced from one sample in a study of T-cell reconstitution after alpha-beta-depleted transplantation in children. A library of TCRbeta sequences, prepared with unique molecular identifiers, was generated. TCRdb re-called the PCR reads through MiXCR, storing one row per CDR3 protein. The profile covers approximately 640,000 distinct CDR3 sequences, with approximately 17% appearing a single time and approximately 1% taken by the ten largest. The sequencing used PBMCs from the stem cell graft donor, collected from the stem cell graft. Source of these receptors: a human donor who donated a stem cell graft to a child with acute myeloid leukemia.

This sequence joins TRBV5-6 and TRBJ2-5; tentatively, D is TRBD1 or TRBD2 (5 bases each). V gave up 0 bases and J gave up 7 bases, with 16 bases separating them. Looked up from germline, CDR1 is SGHDT and CDR2 is YYEEEE. The CDR3 sequence is 15 residues long. The CDR3 coding sequence is TGTGCCAGCAGCTTGGCCGGGACCCCATCTTGGACCCAGTACTTC. It codes for CASSLAGTPSWTQYF.

This clonotype has at least ten counts. The chain carries TRBV20-1 and TRBJ2-5; D is perhaps TRBD2 (6 bases). Germline CDR1 reads DFQATT; CDR2 reads SNEGSKA (reference sequence). Trimming left V 5 bases short and J 5 bases short, with 12 bases between. The CDR3 loop spans 12 amino acids. This CDR3 is CSAGGGDETQYF. For the CDR3, the DNA is TGCAGTGCTGGCGGAGGGGACGAGACCCAGTACTTC.

This clonotype appeared a single time. The rearrangement uses TRBV30 and TRBJ2-1; D is ambiguous. CDR1 is GTSNPN, CDR2 SVGIG, per germline (reference sequence). CDR3 length equals 13 residues. The V gene lost 1 base and the J gene lost 0 bases, with 4 bases spanning the gap. The CDR3: CAWSGRSYNEQFF. The CDR3 DNA is TGTGCCTGGAGTGGGCGCTCCTACAATGAGCAGTTCTTC.

The sample holds many counts of this clonotype. This chain links TRBV4-3 with TRBJ1-1; D is undetermined. Germline V CDR1 and CDR2: LGHNA, YSLEER. V was cut by 0 bases and J by 10 bases, with 12 bases left in between. There are 13 residues in the CDR3. The CDR3 DNA follows: TGCGCCAGCAGCCAAGATCGGAGGGTGGGAGCTTTCTTT. Translated, it gives CASSQDRRVGAFF.

This chain joins TRBV20-1 and TRBJ2-5; 11 bases agree with TRBD2. This CDR3 comprises 16 residues. Germline CDR1 is DFQATT and CDR2 is SNEGSKA (reference sequence). J gave up 2 bases and V 3 bases, and 8 bases lay outside the gene matches. This CDR3 reads CSASIARLAGQETQYF. The CDR3 region has the DNA TGCAGTGCTAGTATTGCGAGACTAGCGGGACAAGAGACCCAGTACTTC.

This chain links TRBV4-3 with TRBJ2-7; D call uncertain. The CDR3 spans 13 residues. Germline lookup yields CDR1 LGHNA and CDR2 YSLEER. Trimming removed 1 base from V and 3 bases from J, with 7 bases in between. The CDR3 region has the DNA TGCGCCAGCAGCCAAGGGGCAGGCTACGAGCAGTACTTC. Translated: CASSQGAGYEQYF.

This clonotype has just a few counts. The chain carries TRBV5-1 and TRBJ2-7; 12 bases align to TRBD2. Germline loops: CDR1 SGHRS, CDR2 YFSETQ. Trimming removed 0 bases from V and 10 bases from J; junction bases left unmatched: 2. The CDR3 consists of 13 residues. This CDR3 reads CASSLGLAGEQYF. CDR3 DNA sequence: TGCGCCAGCAGCTTGGGACTAGCGGGGGAACAGTACTTC.

This clonotype was counted ten times or more. The V call is TRBV29-1, the J call TRBJ1-1; 8 positions match TRBD1. With 0 bases clipped from V and 9 bases from J, the junction kept 12 bases outside the gene matches. Germline V CDR1 and CDR2: SQVTM, ANQGSEA. This CDR3 comprises 15 residues. The CDR3: CSVEEGTGSPIKAFF. CDR3 in DNA: TGCAGCGTTGAAGAAGGGACAGGTTCTCCGATAAAAGCTTTCTTT.

The V and J genes are TRBV7-9 and TRBJ2-7; 9 nucleotides agree with TRBD1. CDR1 is SEHNR, CDR2 FQNEAQ, per germline (reference sequence). The CDR3 is made up of 15 amino acids. The trim removed 6 bases at V and 5 bases at J, leaving 11 bases unmatched. The CDR3 region has the DNA TGTGCCAGCAGTACCGGAGACAGGGGGGCGAACGAGCAGTACTTC. Translated, it gives CASSTGDRGANEQYF.

This clonotype was counted at least ten times. This chain uses TRBV25-1 with TRBJ1-5, with D unresolved. V was shortened by 1 base and J by 2 bases, with 12 bases between the two germline ends. The CDR3 totals 16 residues. Germline V CDR1 and CDR2: MGHDK, SYGVNS. The CDR3 reads CASSEWGSDGNQPQHF. The CDR3 DNA is TGTGCCAGCAGTGAATGGGGTTCGGATGGCAATCAGCCCCAGCATTTT.

This clonotype was detected many times. The rearrangement joins TRBV20-1 to TRBJ2-5; D unclear. There are 15 residues in the CDR3. V was clipped by 0 bases and J by 0 bases, with 11 bases between them. Germline loops: CDR1 DFQATT, CDR2 SNEGSKA (reference sequence). Written as DNA, the CDR3 is TGCAGTGCTAGAGATCCAATATCGTACCAAGAGACCCAGTACTTC. Translation gives CSARDPISYQETQYF.

This clonotype was counted ten times or more. The chain recombines TRBV7-2 with TRBJ1-1, with 7 positions matching TRBD1. The CDR3 has 16 residues. Looked up from germline, CDR1 is SGHTA and CDR2 is FQGNSA. Germline trimming cut 1 base from V and 2 bases from J; bases unmatched to any gene: 7. This CDR3 reads CASSLGIQGPNTEAFF. In nucleotides, the CDR3 is TGTGCCAGCAGCTTAGGCATACAGGGGCCTAACACTGAAGCTTTCTTT.

Notes on this clonotype: Since a much larger clone is just one base distant, this may be a read error. No conserved phenylalanine or tryptophan ends this CDR3, so it is likely a read error. The rearrangement uses TRBV12-3 or TRBV12-4 and TRBJ2-3; 7 bases agree with TRBD2. The CDR3 is 17 residues long. V lost 5 bases, J lost 1 base, and 12 bases stayed unmatched. The CDR3 sequence is CASSILSGSQGTDTQYL. CDR3 in DNA: TGTGCCAGCAGTATCCTTAGCGGGTCGCAGGGCACAGATACGCAGTATTTA.

On this clonotype: This may come from a read error, since a much larger clone is one base off. The gene calls are TRBV15 and TRBJ2-1; no clear D. Germline CDR1 and CDR2: LNHNV and YYDKDF (reference sequence). Between the trimmed V and J ends, which lost 6 bases and 12 bases, there was a span of 18 bases. The CDR3 contains 13 residues. CDR3 DNA: TGTGCCACCAGGGATCGGGCAGGAGCTGTGCAGTTCTTC. Its protein is CATRDRAGAVQFF.

The chain links TRBV7-8 to TRBJ2-3, with 12 bases aligning to TRBD1. V trimming: 1 base; J trimming: 1 base; junction bases outside the gene matches: 3. The CDR3 covers 17 residues. CDR1 and CDR2 (germline): SGHVS, FQNEAQ. The CDR3 protein is CASSLGGQGAGTDTQYF. The CDR3 DNA sequence: TGTGCCAGCAGCTTAGGGGGACAGGGGGCAGGCACAGATACGCAGTATTTT.